This T cell receptor (beta chain) originates from a study of CD8 T cells in ankylosing spondylitis. Findings and limits, study-wide: Eight highly homologous variants formed a TCR beta motif that appeared characteristic of ankylosing spondylitis blood.

The CDR3 length is 11 residues. Per germline, CDR1 MGHRA and CDR2 YSYEKL. Trimming left V 6 bases short and J 4 bases short, with 7 bases between. Many counts were recorded for this clonotype. Antigen unknown. TCRdb recomputed calls from the 5' RACE reads with MiXCR, one row per CDR3 protein. The sample has fewer than 750,000 distinct CDR3 sequences, under 20% seen once. The chain couples TRBV4-1 to TRBJ2-7; D is perhaps TRBD2 (6 bases). This receptor was obtained from a male donor with ankylosing spondylitis. Sequenced material: blood, either unsorted or a sorted T cell fraction (not recorded which). CDR3 in amino acids: CASRGGYEQYF. CDR3 nucleotides: TGCGCCAGCAGGGGGGGTTACGAGCAGTACTTC.